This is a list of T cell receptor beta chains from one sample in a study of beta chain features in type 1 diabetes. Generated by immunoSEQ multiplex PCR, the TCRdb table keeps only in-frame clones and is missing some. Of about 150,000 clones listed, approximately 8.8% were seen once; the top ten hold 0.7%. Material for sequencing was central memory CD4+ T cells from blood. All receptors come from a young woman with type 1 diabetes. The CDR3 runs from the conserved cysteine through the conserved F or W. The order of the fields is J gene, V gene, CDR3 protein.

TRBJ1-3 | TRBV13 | CASSSWGTELSGNTIYF
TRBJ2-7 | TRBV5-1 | CASSLVAGEGSYEQYF
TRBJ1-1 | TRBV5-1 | CASSLVGQHTEAFF
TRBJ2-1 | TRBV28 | CASSLSPGLAGGLEQFF
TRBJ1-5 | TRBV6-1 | CASRPAGQINQPQHF
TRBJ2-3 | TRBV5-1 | CASSLVTRSTDTQYF
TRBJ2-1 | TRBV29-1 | CSVWTGVGGEQFF
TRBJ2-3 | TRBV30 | CAWSSTQGVTDTQYF
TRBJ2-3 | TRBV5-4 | CASSSGLAGLRDTQYF
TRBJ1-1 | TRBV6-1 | CASREDRGLSRDHHMNTEAFF
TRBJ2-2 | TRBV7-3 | CASSLISGQGTGELFF
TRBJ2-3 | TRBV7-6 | CASSLAYLATDTQYF
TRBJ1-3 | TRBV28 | CASSVNRARNTIYF
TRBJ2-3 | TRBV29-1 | CSADRHTDTQYF
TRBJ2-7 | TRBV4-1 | CASSPGQVLDEQYF
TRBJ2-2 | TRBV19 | CASSIRAGGPRGELFF
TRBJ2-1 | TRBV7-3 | CASSQDWGYYNEQFF
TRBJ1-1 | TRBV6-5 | CASSYSGGGSEAFF
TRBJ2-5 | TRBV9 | CASSPWGRGETQYF
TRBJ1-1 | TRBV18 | CASSPDRRSAFF
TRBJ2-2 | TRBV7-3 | CASSVSGTNTGELFF
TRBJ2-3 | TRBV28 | CASSSVTSGDFSTDTQYF
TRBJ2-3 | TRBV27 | CAALAGVDTQYF
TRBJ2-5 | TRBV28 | CASSFVAGGLGTQYF
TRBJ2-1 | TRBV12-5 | CASGTTTRADQVNEQFF
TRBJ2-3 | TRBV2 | CASTGTTDTQYF
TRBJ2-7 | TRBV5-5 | CASSSGFYEQYF
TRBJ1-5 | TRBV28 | CASSIPTGISNQPQHF
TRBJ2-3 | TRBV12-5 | CASGFRDTSTDTQYF
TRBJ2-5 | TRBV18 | CASSPGTGGIETQYF
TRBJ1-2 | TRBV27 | CASSLRQYGYTF
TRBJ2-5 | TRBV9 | CASSPRGDHQETQYF
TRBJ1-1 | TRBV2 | CASKRGIGNTEAFF
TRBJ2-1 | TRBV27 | CATWGLPLRNEQFF
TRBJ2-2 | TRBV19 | CASSSLPSGNTGELFF
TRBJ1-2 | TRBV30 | CAWSRKQNYGYTF
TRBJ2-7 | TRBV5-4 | CASTLGEGEQYF
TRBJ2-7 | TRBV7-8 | CASSLVSGPYEQYF
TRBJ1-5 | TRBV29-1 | CSVDNRGNQPQHF
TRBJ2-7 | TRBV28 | CASTVGTLDYEQYF
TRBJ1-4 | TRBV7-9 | CASSLGTVEKLFF
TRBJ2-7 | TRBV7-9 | CASSPRGLAGSEQYF
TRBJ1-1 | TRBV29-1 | CSAPRQVGTEAFF
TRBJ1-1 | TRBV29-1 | CSVERGQNTEAFF
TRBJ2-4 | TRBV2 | CASSDPGGTTKNIQYF
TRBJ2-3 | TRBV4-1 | CASSQDASTDTQYF
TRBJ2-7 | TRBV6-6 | CASSSRTSGINEQYF
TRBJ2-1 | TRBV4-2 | CASSPTGGRYNEQFF